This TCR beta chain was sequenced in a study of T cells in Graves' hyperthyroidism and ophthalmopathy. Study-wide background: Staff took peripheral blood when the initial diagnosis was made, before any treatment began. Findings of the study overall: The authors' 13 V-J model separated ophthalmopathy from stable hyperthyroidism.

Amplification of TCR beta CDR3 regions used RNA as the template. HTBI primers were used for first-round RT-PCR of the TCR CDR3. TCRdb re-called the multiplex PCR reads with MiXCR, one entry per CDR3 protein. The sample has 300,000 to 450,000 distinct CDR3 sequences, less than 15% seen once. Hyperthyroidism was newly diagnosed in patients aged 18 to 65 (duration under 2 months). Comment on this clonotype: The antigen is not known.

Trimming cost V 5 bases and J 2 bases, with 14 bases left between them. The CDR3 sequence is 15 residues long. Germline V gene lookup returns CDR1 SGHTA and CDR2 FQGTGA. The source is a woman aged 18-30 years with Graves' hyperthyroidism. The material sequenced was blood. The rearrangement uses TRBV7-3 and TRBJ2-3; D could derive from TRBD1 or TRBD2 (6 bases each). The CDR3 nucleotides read TGTGCCAGCAGCCAGACGGGGGCCTTCACAGATACGCAGTATTTT. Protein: CASSQTGAFTDTQYF.